Listed below are T cell receptor beta chains from one sample, sequenced in a study of blood T cell repertoires in COVID-19. Profiled with immunoSEQ multiplex PCR; TCRdb holds only in-frame clones, not every one. Here the sample spans around 380,000 clones, about 87% being singletons. Sequencing input: PBMCs or T cells enriched from blood (not recorded which). The receptors come from a man aged 25-40 years who had recovered from COVID-19. Both conserved end residues are part of each CDR3. A D gene is named only where the DNA matches it firmly. For some rows the clone size is stated as once, few or many, or as a class when expanded; others skip it.

v_gene,d_gene,j_gene,abundance,CDR3aa,CDR3nt
TRBV3-1/TRBV3-2,.,TRBJ2-1,.,CASRQGGGSNEQFF,TGTGCCAGCAGGCAAGGAGGGGGTTCCAATGAGCAGTTCTTC
TRBV19,TRBD1,TRBJ1-6,.,CASNTGTGVSPLHF,TGTGCCAGTAACACCGGGACAGGGGTCTCACCCCTCCACTTT
TRBV6-5,.,TRBJ2-1,.,CASWARNEQFF,TGTGCCAGCTGGGCGAGAAATGAGCAGTTCTTC
TRBV12-3/TRBV12-4,.,TRBJ2-2,.,CASSSNTGELFF,TGTGCCAGCAGTTCTAACACCGGGGAGCTGTTTTTT
TRBV2,.,TRBJ1-6,.,CASSEEWGLNSPLHF,TGTGCCAGCAGTGAAGAATGGGGGCTTAATTCACCCCTCCACTTT
TRBV19,TRBD1,TRBJ1-1,.,CASSPGQGYTEAFF,TGTGCCAGTAGTCCCGGACAGGGATACACTGAAGCTTTCTTT
TRBV5-1,TRBD2,TRBJ2-7,once,CASSLRAGGYEQYF,TGCGCCAGCAGCTTGAGAGCGGGGGGGTACGAGCAGTACTTC
TRBV12-5,TRBD1,TRBJ2-1,once,CASGGGQGLARKQFF,TGTGCTAGTGGGGGGGGACAGGGCCTTGCAAGGAAGCAGTTCTTC
TRBV7-9,TRBD2,TRBJ2-3,.,CASSFKASGRTDTQYF,TGTGCCAGCAGCTTTAAGGCTAGCGGCCGCACAGATACGCAGTATTTT
TRBV30,TRBD1,TRBJ1-3,.,CAWRPGQGLTNTIYF,TGTGCCTGGAGGCCGGGACAGGGACTTACAAACACCATATATTTT
TRBV10-3,TRBD2,TRBJ2-5,.,CAISGGAGEQETQYF,TGTGCCATCAGTGGGGGAGCGGGGGAACAAGAGACCCAGTACTTC
TRBV3-1/TRBV3-2,.,TRBJ1-2,.,CASRYRTSDGYTF,TGTGCCAGCAGATACAGGACCTCGGATGGCTACACCTTC
TRBV12-3/TRBV12-4,TRBD2,TRBJ2-4,.,CASSIAGGNIQYF,TGTGCCAGCAGTATAGCGGGGGGGAACATTCAGTACTTC
TRBV7-2,.,TRBJ1-2,.,CASSTTVGGGRSYGYTF,TGTGCCAGCAGCACGACCGTAGGGGGGGGACGAAGCTATGGCTACACCTTC
TRBV9,.,TRBJ2-1,.,CASSASREQFF,TGTGCCAGCAGCGCTTCGAGGGAGCAGTTCTTC
TRBV4-1,.,TRBJ1-3,.,CASSQEVTHTGNTIYF,TGCGCCAGCAGCCAAGAAGTTACCCACACTGGAAACACCATATATTTT
TRBV10-3,.,TRBJ1-5,few,CAISEGHNGNQPQHF,TGTGCCATCAGTGAGGGACATAATGGGAATCAGCCCCAGCATTTT
TRBV29-1,TRBD1,TRBJ2-7,once,CSVRDRGRESSYEQYF,TGCAGCGTCAGAGACAGGGGGCGCGAGAGCTCCTACGAGCAGTACTTC
TRBV14,.,TRBJ1-6,.,CASSRGYVGGANSPLHF,TGTGCCAGCAGCCGGGGGTATGTCGGGGGTGCAAATTCACCCCTCCACTTT
TRBV19,.,TRBJ1-1,.,CASSISGFTEAFF,TGTGCCAGTAGTATTTCGGGGTTCACTGAAGCTTTCTTT
TRBV3-1/TRBV3-2,TRBD1,TRBJ1-6,.,CASSLAGGSPLHF,TGTGCCAGCAGCTTGGCAGGGGGGTCACCCCTCCACTTT
TRBV10-3,TRBD1,TRBJ1-2,.,CAISESNRGPGYTF,TGTGCCATCAGTGAGTCGAACAGGGGACCTGGCTACACCTTC
TRBV13,.,TRBJ2-1,.,CASSLDFSSYNEQFF,TGTGCCAGCAGCTTGGACTTTAGCTCCTACAATGAGCAGTTCTTC
TRBV25-1,.,TRBJ1-2,.,CASSGTPDSNGYTF,TGTGCCAGCAGTGGTACACCGGACAGTAATGGCTACACCTTC
TRBV18,TRBD1,TRBJ2-7,.,CASAPGQGTYEQYF,TGTGCCAGCGCACCGGGACAGGGCACCTACGAGCAGTACTTC
TRBV12-5,.,TRBJ2-2,.,CASGLGRENTGELFF,TGTGCTAGTGGTTTGGGACGGGAGAACACCGGGGAGCTGTTTTTT
TRBV5-1,.,TRBJ2-5,.,CASSPGTKQETQYF,TGCGCCAGCAGCCCCGGGACAAAGCAAGAGACCCAGTACTTC
TRBV9,TRBD1,TRBJ1-2,.,CASSVQGADGYTF,TGTGCCAGCAGCGTACAGGGGGCGGATGGCTACACCTTC
TRBV6-6,TRBD1,TRBJ1-6,.,CASNLPGTGYSPLHF,TGTGCCAGCAACTTACCCGGGACAGGATATTCACCCCTCCACTTT
TRBV10-2,TRBD1,TRBJ1-4,few,CASRGQGNEKLFF,TGCGCCAGCCGGGGACAGGGGAATGAAAAACTGTTTTTT
TRBV4-1,.,TRBJ1-5,.,CASSQSSGYNQPQHF,TGCGCCAGCAGCCAATCTTCCGGGTACAATCAGCCCCAGCATTTT